This T cell receptor (beta chain) was obtained from a study of post-analysis software for immune sequencing data. Findings of the study overall: Those with multiple sclerosis, the patient group, showed significantly lower normalized Chao1 diversity than controls. Four or five TRBV segments were more frequent in patients than controls; TRBV5-6, TRBV5-1 and TRBV20-1 belonged to this group.

Unique molecular identifiers featured in each of the TCR beta cDNA libraries. The T cell input of about 1 to 10 million gave roughly 0.5 million cDNA molecules. TCRdb itself ran the PCR reads through MiXCR, one entry per CDR3 protein. The table shows hundreds of thousands of distinct CDR3 sequences, with roughly half occurring only once. Germline V gives CDR1 SGDLS, CDR2 YYNGEE. The V segment lost 4 bases and the J segment 5 bases; nucleotides outside the gene matches: 7. This CDR3 region has 16 residues. Comment on this clonotype: Its antigen is still unknown.

Sequenced material: blood. This chain joins TRBV9 and TRBJ2-7; 15 bases fit TRBD2. The clonotype originates from a girl between 5 and 17 years old with multiple sclerosis. CDR3 coding DNA: TGTGCCAGCAGCACAGGGACTAGCGGGAGGAGCCACGAGCAGTACTTC. Translation gives CASSTGTSGRSHEQYF. The full variable domain, with the rest looked up from reference TRBV9 and TRBJ2-7, is DSGVTQTPKHLITATGQRVTLRCSPRSGDLSVYWYQQSLDQGLQFLIQYYNGEERAKGNILERFSAQQFPDLHSELNLSSLELGDSALYFCASSTGTSGRSHEQYFGPGTRLTVT.